The 12 T cell receptor beta chains below were found in one sample sequenced in a study of cytomegalovirus exposure and HLA in healthy donors. Primers: 60 Vbeta forward and 13 Jbeta reverse. Produced via immunoSEQ multiplex PCR; TCRdb's table is partial and in-frame only. Of some 95,000 clones listed, 80% are singletons. Sequencing input: PBMCs. The receptors stem from a man aged 25-45 years in good health and CMV-seronegative.

The chain combines TRBV18 with TRBJ2-7, with D perhaps TRBD2 (6 bases). V was trimmed by 4 bases and J by 2 bases, leaving 12 bases between them. This CDR3 comprises 14 residues. Germline CDR1 KGHSH, CDR2 LQKENI. CDR3 protein: CASSQKTGAYEQYF. DNA of the CDR3: TGTGCCAGCTCACAGAAGACGGGGGCCTACGAGCAGTACTTC.

This clone has more than one count but fewer than ten. The chain uses TRBV6-4 and TRBJ2-3; a weak D match, TRBD1 (6 bases). Germline V gives CDR1 MRHNA, CDR2 SNTAGT. Trimming pared 0 bases from V and 2 bases from J, leaving 9 bases between. The CDR3 contains 15 residues. The CDR3 bases are TGTGCCAGCAGTGACTCCACAGGGAACACAGATACGCAGTATTTT. Its protein is CASSDSTGNTDTQYF.

This chain joins TRBV2 and TRBJ2-1; weak D call: TRBD1 (5 bases). Germline assignment: CDR1 SNHLY and CDR2 FYNNEI. V lost 4 bases and J 3 bases, leaving 7 bases between the germline ends. The CDR3 contains 13 residues. The CDR3 sequence is CASSVQGYNEQFF. The CDR3 DNA reads TGTGCCAGCAGTGTTCAGGGCTACAATGAGCAGTTCTTC.

The chain is built from TRBV5-1 and TRBJ2-3, with D hard to call. The CDR3 covers 16 residues. CDR1 is SGHRS and CDR2 is YFSETQ in the germline V gene. V lost 0 bases and J 6 bases, leaving 17 bases between the germline ends. The CDR3 region has the DNA TGCGCCAGCAGCTTGGTAACGATTAGGATCAGGGATACGCAGTATTTT. Translation: CASSLVTIRIRDTQYF.

The chain employs TRBV30 and TRBJ2-5; a weak D match, TRBD2 (5 bases). Per germline, CDR1 GTSNPN and CDR2 SVGIG (reference sequence). V gave up 0 bases and J gave up 11 bases, with 25 bases separating them. This CDR3 has 16 amino acids. CDR3 loop: CAWSVGGLPLRPEQYF. CDR3 DNA: TGTGCCTGGAGTGTAGGAGGTCTCCCACTCAGACCTGAGCAGTACTTC.

The chain is built from TRBV6-5 and TRBJ1-2; D not resolved. V lost 2 bases, J lost 2 bases, and 6 bases lay in between. Germline V gene lookup returns CDR1 MNHEY and CDR2 SVGAGI. There are 13 residues in the CDR3. CDR3 DNA: TGTGCCAGCAGTTACAGACTGAACTATGGCTACACCTTC. The encoded protein is CASSYRLNYGYTF.

The rearrangement joins TRBV5-1 to TRBJ1-6, with D uncertain. V was shortened by 0 bases and J by 8 bases, with 3 bases between the two germline ends. The germline CDR1 and CDR2 sequences are SGHRS and YFSETQ. The CDR3 extends over 12 amino acids. The CDR3 sequence: CASSLGDSPLHF. The DNA for the CDR3 is TGCGCCAGCAGCTTGGGAGATTCACCCCTCCACTTT.

The J gene is TRBJ2-5, the V gene TRBV19; TRBD2 agrees at 16 bases. The CDR3 sequence is 18 residues long. Germline V gene lookup returns CDR1 LNHDA and CDR2 SQIVND (reference sequence). Unmatched junction bases numbered 11, after V lost 5 bases and J lost 5 bases. The CDR3 here is CASSLPGLAGGHGETQYF. The CDR3, as DNA: TGTGCCAGTAGTTTACCGGGACTAGCGGGGGGGCATGGGGAGACCCAGTACTTC.

The V call is TRBV11-2, the J call TRBJ2-3; the D is unclear. V shed 4 bases and J shed 1 base, with 9 bases lying between them. The CDR3 totals 14 residues. Germline V lookup: CDR1 SGHAT, CDR2 FQNNGV. In DNA form, the CDR3 reads TGTGCCAGCAGCTACTCCTCTGGCACAGATACGCAGTATTTT. Translation: CASSYSSGTDTQYF. Complete variable domain (other parts from reference TRBV11-2 and TRBJ2-3): EAGVAQSPRYKIIEKRQSVAFWCNPISGHATLYWYQQILGQGPKLLIQFQNNGVVDDSQLPKDRFSAERLKGVDSTLKIQPAKLEDSAVYLCASSYSSGTDTQYFGPGTRLTVL.

This clone was detected a few times. The chain employs TRBV2 and TRBJ2-7, with 9 bases lining up with TRBD1. CDR3 size: 14 residues. Germline lookup yields CDR1 SNHLY and CDR2 FYNNEI. J gave up 1 base and V 3 bases, and 1 base lay outside the gene matches. The CDR3 sequence: CASSEGQGSYEQYF. CDR3 DNA: TGTGCCAGCAGTGAGGGACAGGGTTCCTACGAGCAGTACTTC.

This clone was detected only once. This chain uses TRBV5-5 with TRBJ1-5; 9 positions match TRBD1. Trimming took 1 base from V and 0 from J; bases not matched to a gene: 2. The CDR3 contains 16 residues. Looked up from germline, CDR1 is SGHKS and CDR2 is YYEKEE (reference sequence). The CDR3: CASSLTGGDSNQPQHF. The CDR3 DNA reads TGTGCCAGCAGCTTGACAGGGGGCGATAGCAATCAGCCCCAGCATTTT.

This clone appeared a single time. The chain recombines TRBV20-1 with TRBJ2-7; TRBD2 is a possible D gene (5 bases). CDR1 is DFQATT and CDR2 is SNEGSKA in the germline V gene (reference sequence). CDR3 size: 11 residues. V was trimmed by 3 bases and J by 5 bases, leaving 8 bases between them. The CDR3 loop reads CSASYGNEQYF. In DNA form, the CDR3 reads TGCAGTGCTAGTTACGGGAACGAGCAGTACTTC.